This note documents a single T cell receptor beta chain sequence. The CDR3 contains 13 residues. Germline lookup yields CDR1 SEHNR and CDR2 FQNEAQ (reference sequence). With 8 bases removed from V and 1 base from J, the gap between germline ends came to 12 bases. The data originate from a study of T cell changes during pregnancy in multiple sclerosis. Sequenced by immunoSEQ multiplex PCR; TCRdb stores in-frame clones only, minus some. The sample carries tens of thousands of clones, approximately 90% recorded once. The TCR was taken from a female donor with multiple sclerosis, enrolled in a pregnancy study. Sequencing used CD8+ T cells from peripheral blood mononuclear cells, obtained before pregnancy. The chain couples TRBV7-9 to TRBJ2-7, with a tentative D call TRBD1 (5 bases). CDR3 sequence: CASLQASSYEQYF. The CDR3 DNA sequence: TGTGCCAGCTTACAGGCCTCTTCCTACGAGCAGTACTTC.